The 20 T cell receptor beta chains presented below share a single source sample, sequenced in a study of tumor and adjacent non-tumor tissue in lung cancer. A modified ARM-PCR protocol with three rounds of nested PCR amplified TCRbeta. Each CDR3 protein gets one entry after TCRdb re-called the multiplex PCR reads with MiXCR. The sample consists of almost 75,000 distinct CDR3 sequences, under 70% of them appearing once. RNA was extracted from bulk tissue without any cell sorting. More than 3 cm separated this lung sample from the edge of the tumor. Source material: distant non-tumor lung tissue. All receptors come from a woman aged 50 to 60 with non-small cell lung cancer.

A note on this clonotype: The conserved final phenylalanine or tryptophan is absent from the CDR3, which likely points to a read error. The DNA is left out, because the CDR3 cannot be placed on it with certainty; the CDR3 is given as TCRdb lists it. CDR3 loop: CAIQAKGEQSL. V gene TRBV10-3 combines with J gene TRBJ2-1. Termini included, the CDR3 measures 11 amino acids. Germline CDR1 is ENHRY and CDR2 is SYGVKD.

Concerning this clonotype: At one of its ends the junction is not consistent with the germline gene, which may arise from a read error. The chain recombines TRBV12-3 or TRBV12-4 with TRBJ1-3; no firm D call. This CDR3 contains 18 residues. The CDR3 reads CASSSLRRRISSGSTIYF. In nucleotides, the CDR3 is TGTGCCAGCAGTTCCCTCAGACGGCGAATAAGCTCTGGAAGCACCATATATTTT.

This clonotype was seen at least ten times. The V and J genes are TRBV20-1 and TRBJ2-5; no firm D call. V dropped 2 bases and J dropped 2 bases, with 9 bases sitting between them. Germline V gene data show CDR1 as DFQATT and CDR2 as SNEGSKA (reference sequence). The CDR3 is 13 residues long. The CDR3, as DNA: TGCAGTGCTAGACAGCCTCTACAAGAGACCCAGTACTTC. The encoded protein is CSARQPLQETQYF.

Remarks on this clonotype: This may be a read error: a much more frequent sequence differs by one nucleotide. The chain joins TRBV4-1 to TRBJ1-4, with 10 bases matching TRBD1. Germline loops: CDR1 MGHRA, CDR2 YSYEKL. The CDR3 spans 18 residues. The CDR3 spells CASRRTGGSLPPNEKVFF. The CDR3 DNA reads as TGCGCCAGCAGAAGGACAGGGGGAAGCCTCCCCCCAAATGAAAAAGTGTTTTTT.

The V gene is TRBV12-3 or TRBV12-4, the J gene TRBJ2-1; D possibly corresponds to TRBD2 (8 bases). The CDR3 runs 13 residues. Trimming took 0 bases from V and 15 from J, leaving 15 bases between them. The CDR3 sequence is CASSLARGDSPFF. The CDR3 DNA reads TGTGCCAGCAGTTTAGCGCGGGGGGACAGCCCGTTCTTC.

J is TRBJ2-1 and V is TRBV11-2; D possibly matches TRBD1 or TRBD2 (5 bases each). The ends were cut back, 5 bases at V and 7 bases at J, with 21 bases in the middle. CDR3 length: 16 amino acids. CDR1 and CDR2 from the germline V gene are SGHAT and FQNNGV. DNA for the CDR3: TGTGCCAGCAGCCGGATGGTACTAGTGGGGGATAATGAGCAGTTCTTC. It translates to CASSRMVLVGDNEQFF.

This clonotype was detected many times. The J gene is TRBJ2-1, the V gene TRBV29-1; 8 nucleotides agree with TRBD2. Germline loops: CDR1 SQVTM, CDR2 ANQGSEA. The CDR3 has 13 residues. After removal of 4 bases from V and 5 bases from J, the junction contained 4 bases not matched to a gene. This CDR3 is CSVAGREDNEQFF. The DNA for the CDR3 is TGCAGCGTTGCCGGGAGGGAAGACAATGAGCAGTTCTTC.

This rearrangement joins TRBV28 to TRBJ2-3; D remains unclear. V lost 7 bases, J lost 1 base, and 9 bases lay in between. The CDR3 has 13 amino acids. CDR1 is MDHEN, CDR2 SYDVKM, per germline. The CDR3 region is CASKDTGTDTQYF. In nucleotides, the CDR3 is TGTGCCAGCAAAGATACCGGCACAGATACGCAGTATTTT.

Comment on this clonotype: One base away lies a much larger clone, so this may be a sequencing read error. The chain uses TRBV6-6 and TRBJ2-1; D call uncertain. The CDR3 sequence is 16 residues long. Germline values: CDR1 MNHNY, CDR2 SVGAGI (reference sequence). CDR3 nucleotide sequence: TGTGTCAGCAGTTCGACCAAGAGAGTGAATAACAATGAGCAGTTCTTC. This codes for CVSSSTKRVNNNEQFF.

This clonotype was recorded at least ten times. V gene TRBV6-2 or TRBV6-3 combines with J gene TRBJ2-2, with 9 nucleotides matching TRBD2. The germline V gene has CDR1 MNHEY and CDR2 SVGEGT. The CDR3 has 22 amino acids. After removal of 6 bases from V and 6 bases from J, the junction contained 29 bases not matched to a gene. This chain's CDR3 is CASSRPLSGRGRNPRRAGELFF. As DNA, the CDR3 is TGTGCCAGCAGCCGACCCCTTAGCGGGAGAGGGCGAAACCCCCGGCGGGCCGGGGAGCTGTTTTTT.

This clonotype appeared many times. The CDR3 region has the DNA TGTGCCACCTTGACGTCTGGAGCCTCGACAGGGGGCGAGACCCAGTACTTC. Amino acids: CATLTSGASTGGETQYF. The gene calls are TRBV6-2 or TRBV6-3 and TRBJ2-5; TRBD1 agrees at 10 bases. The CDR3 sequence is 17 residues long. Per the germline V gene, CDR1 is MNHEY and CDR2 is SVGEGT. V lost 10 bases to trimming and J lost 5 bases; unmatched junction nucleotides: 19.

This clonotype was detected once. This likely comes from a read error, as the CDR3 has no conserved phenylalanine or tryptophan at its end. No DNA is shown, since the ends of the CDR3 on it are uncertain; the CDR3 is the one TCRdb lists. The chain links TRBV11-2 to TRBJ2-1; the D call TRBD1 from the table was never checked on the DNA. Ends included, the CDR3 has 13 residues. CDR1 and CDR2 (germline): SGHAT, FQNNGV. CDR3 protein: CASSLEGVGEPFL.

On this clonotype itself: A much larger clone differs from this one at a single base, so this may be a read error. The CDR3 DNA follows: TGTGCCAGCAACCGGAACGGACGCCACGAGCAGTACTTC. As protein: CASNRNGRHEQYF. J is TRBJ2-7 and V is TRBV9; D remains ambiguous. The CDR3 loop spans 13 amino acids. The germline V gene has CDR1 SGDLS and CDR2 YYNGEE. V shed 6 bases and J shed 5 bases, with 15 bases lying between them.

This clonotype was recorded once. A much larger clone lies a single base off, so this may be a read error. CDR3 sequence reads: CASSRNRDSADTQYF. The CDR3 DNA reads TGTGCCAGCAGCAGGAACAGGGATTCGGCAGATACGCAGTATTTT. The chain combines TRBV5-5 with TRBJ2-3, with TRBD1 as a possible D gene (6 bases). Looked up from germline, CDR1 is SGHKS and CDR2 is YYEKEE (reference sequence). V shed 4 bases and J shed 4 bases, with 16 bases lying between them. The CDR3 has 15 residues.

Notes on this clonotype: A read error may account for a junction end that differs from germline. CDR3 region: CASRPRGYGLPSGNTTYF. The DNA for the CDR3 is TGTGCCAGCCGCCCTCGGGGATACGGACTCCCCTCTGGAAACACCACATATTTT. The chain is built from TRBV11-2 and TRBJ1-3; D is unresolved. CDR1 and CDR2 (germline): SGHAT, FQNNGV. The CDR3 contains 18 residues.

Concerning this clonotype: A much larger clone is a single base away; this may be a read error. The chain employs TRBV10-3 and TRBJ1-2, with D hard to call. The CDR3 covers 12 residues. Germline-derived CDR1 and CDR2 are ENHRY and SYGVKD. V was trimmed by 7 bases and J by 2 bases, leaving 8 bases between them. In DNA form, the CDR3 reads TGTGCCATCACCACCGGAAACTATGGCTACACCTTC. It translates to CAITTGNYGYTF.

This clonotype was seen only once. A much bigger clone sits one base away, suggesting this may be a read error. This chain uses TRBV14 with TRBJ2-5, with a tentative D call TRBD2 (5 bases). CDR1 is SGHDN and CDR2 is FVKESK in the germline V gene. The CDR3 is 13 residues long. The CDR3 DNA sequence: TGTGCCAGCAGCCGACGGGAATCCGAGACCCTGTACTTC. It encodes CASSRRESETLYF.

A note on this clonotype: Compared with germline, one end of the junction differs, possibly owing to a read error. The gene calls are TRBV14 and TRBJ2-7; TRBD2 aligns across 8 bases. This CDR3 spans 15 amino acids. From germline, CDR1 is SGHDN and CDR2 FVKESK. The CDR3 DNA reads as TGTGCCAGCAGCCAGGCGGTCGGGAGGGCCGCCGAGGAGTACTTC. It translates to CASSQAVGRAAEEYF. The variable domain in full, with the rest retrieved from reference TRBV14 and TRBJ2-7, is EAGVTQFPSHSVIEKGQTVTLRCDPISGHDNLYWYRRVMGKEIKFLLHFVKESKQDESGMPNNRFLAERTGGTYSTLKVQPAELEDSGVYFCASSQAVGRAAEEYFGPGTRLTVT.

Comments on this clonotype: A clone one base away is much larger, so this may be a read error. J is TRBJ2-7 and V is TRBV4-2, with TRBD2 identical over 10 bases. The V gene's germline CDR1 is LGHNA and CDR2 YNFKEQ. This CDR3 is built from 14 residues. J gave up 5 bases and V 3 bases, and 4 bases lay outside the gene matches. The chain's CDR3 is CASSHGTSDNEQYF. DNA for the CDR3: TGTGCCAGCAGCCACGGGACTAGCGATAACGAGCAGTACTTC.

A note on this clonotype: At one of its ends the junction is not consistent with the germline gene, which may arise from a read error. The rearrangement links TRBV28 to TRBJ1-1; D remains unclear. CDR1 and CDR2 from the germline V gene are MDHEN and SYDVKM. This CDR3 is built from 13 residues. CDR3 protein: CVSSFGGLSEAFF. The CDR3 bases are TGTGTCAGCAGTTTCGGTGGGTTATCGGAAGCTTTCTTT.